The rows below give T cell receptor beta chains drawn from one sample of a study of PD-1 blockade in classical Hodgkin lymphoma. Only in-frame clones appear in the TCRdb table, and some are missing; sequencing was by immunoSEQ multiplex PCR. The profile shows about 14,000 clones, approximately 82% of them singletons. The material was peripheral blood mononuclear cells (PBMCs), obtained before the second cycle of nivolumab. The origin of the receptors is a human donor with classical Hodgkin lymphoma. Each CDR3 is given with its conserved first and last residue. D genes are given only for firm matches. Expanded clones are given a class, and other clones once, few, many or no size at all.

v_call: TRBV2; clone_size: .; j_call: TRBJ1-4; d_call: .; cdr3_aa: CASSITRTVLNEKLFF; cdr3_nt: TGTGCCAGCAGTATCACCCGGACAGTTTTGAATGAAAAACTGTTTTTT
v_call: TRBV19; clone_size: .; j_call: TRBJ2-7; d_call: .; cdr3_aa: CASSSSHYEQYF; cdr3_nt: TGTGCCAGTTCCTCATCCCACTACGAGCAGTACTTC
v_call: TRBV2; clone_size: .; j_call: TRBJ1-2; d_call: .; cdr3_aa: CASSEARISSGYTF; cdr3_nt: TGTGCCAGCAGTGAAGCGCGTATTTCCTCCGGCTACACCTTC
v_call: TRBV10-3; clone_size: .; j_call: TRBJ2-7; d_call: .; cdr3_aa: CAISSDTNYEQYF; cdr3_nt: TGTGCCATCAGTAGTGACACGAACTACGAGCAGTACTTC
v_call: TRBV29-1; clone_size: .; j_call: TRBJ1-1; d_call: .; cdr3_aa: CSVLGVGNTEAFF; cdr3_nt: TGCAGCGTTCTCGGGGTCGGAAACACTGAAGCTTTCTTT
v_call: TRBV7-3; clone_size: once; j_call: TRBJ1-2; d_call: .; cdr3_aa: CASSPGGGGYTF; cdr3_nt: TGTGCCAGCAGCCCCGGCGGCGGTGGCTACACCTTC
v_call: TRBV14; clone_size: .; j_call: TRBJ1-2; d_call: TRBD1; cdr3_aa: CASSHTGGAYGYTF; cdr3_nt: TGTGCCAGCAGTCATACAGGGGGGGCGTATGGCTACACCTTC
v_call: TRBV10-3; clone_size: .; j_call: TRBJ1-4; d_call: .; cdr3_aa: CAISEMGPQNEKLFF; cdr3_nt: TGTGCCATCAGTGAGATGGGACCGCAGAATGAAAAACTGTTTTTT
v_call: TRBV4-1; clone_size: hyperexpanded; j_call: TRBJ1-1; d_call: .; cdr3_aa: CASSTRTENTEAFF; cdr3_nt: TGCGCCAGCAGCACGAGGACAGAGAACACTGAAGCTTTCTTT
v_call: TRBV7-8; clone_size: .; j_call: TRBJ1-1; d_call: .; cdr3_aa: CASSLEVSAGNTEAFF; cdr3_nt: TGTGCCAGCAGCTTAGAAGTTTCAGCGGGGAACACTGAAGCTTTCTTT
v_call: TRBV7-9; clone_size: .; j_call: TRBJ1-3; d_call: .; cdr3_aa: CASSLGALRSAGNTIYF; cdr3_nt: TGTGCCAGCAGCTTAGGGGCCCTCAGGTCGGCTGGAAACACCATATATTTT
v_call: TRBV6-6; clone_size: .; j_call: TRBJ2-4; d_call: .; cdr3_aa: CASRDREGRIQYF; cdr3_nt: TGTGCCAGCAGGGACAGGGAGGGTCGCATTCAGTACTTC
v_call: TRBV5-4; clone_size: .; j_call: TRBJ2-7; d_call: TRBD2; cdr3_aa: CASSLVGGANEQYF; cdr3_nt: TGTGCCAGCAGCTTGGTCGGGGGGGCCAACGAGCAGTACTTC
v_call: TRBV9; clone_size: few; j_call: TRBJ2-1; d_call: .; cdr3_aa: CASSVRRESSYNEQFF; cdr3_nt: TGTGCCAGCAGCGTAAGGAGGGAGAGCTCCTACAATGAGCAGTTCTTC
v_call: TRBV18; clone_size: once; j_call: TRBJ2-5; d_call: TRBD1; cdr3_aa: CASSLGTGQETQYF; cdr3_nt: TGTGCCAGCTCACTCGGGACAGGGCAAGAGACCCAGTACTTC
v_call: TRBV13; clone_size: .; j_call: TRBJ2-1; d_call: .; cdr3_aa: CASSLGRSENLYNEQFF; cdr3_nt: TGTGCCAGCAGCTTAGGGCGCAGTGAGAACCTTTACAATGAGCAGTTCTTC